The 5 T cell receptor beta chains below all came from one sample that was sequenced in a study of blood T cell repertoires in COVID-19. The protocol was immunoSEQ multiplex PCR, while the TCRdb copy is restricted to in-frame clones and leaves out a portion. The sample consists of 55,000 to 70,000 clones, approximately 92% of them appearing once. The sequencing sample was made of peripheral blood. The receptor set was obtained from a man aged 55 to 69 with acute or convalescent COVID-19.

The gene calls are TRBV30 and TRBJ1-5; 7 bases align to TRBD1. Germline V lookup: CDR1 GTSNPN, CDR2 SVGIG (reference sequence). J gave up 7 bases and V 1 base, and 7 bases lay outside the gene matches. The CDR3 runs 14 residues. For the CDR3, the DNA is TGTGCCTGGAGTGGAAACAGGGGTGGGCAGCCCCAGCATTTT. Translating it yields CAWSGNRGGQPQHF. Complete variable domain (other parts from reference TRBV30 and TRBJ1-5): SQTIHQWPATLVQPVGSPLSLECTVEGTSNPNLYWYRQAAGRGLQLLFYSVGIGQISSEVPQNLSASRPQDRQFILSSKKLLLSDSGFYLCAWSGNRGGQPQHFGDGTRLSIL.

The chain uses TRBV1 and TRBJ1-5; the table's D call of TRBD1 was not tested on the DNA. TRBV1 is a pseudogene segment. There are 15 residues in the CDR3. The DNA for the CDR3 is TGCACCAGCAGCCAAGACAGGGTTGTAAATCAGCCCCAGCATTTT. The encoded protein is CTSSQDRVVNQPQHF.

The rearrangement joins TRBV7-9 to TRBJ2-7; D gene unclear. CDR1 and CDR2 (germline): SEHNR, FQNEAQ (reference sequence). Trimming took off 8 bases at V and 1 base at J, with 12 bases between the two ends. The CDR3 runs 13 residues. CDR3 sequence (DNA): TGTGCCAGCTCAACCAGGTCGTCCTACGAGCAGTACTTC. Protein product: CASSTRSSYEQYF.

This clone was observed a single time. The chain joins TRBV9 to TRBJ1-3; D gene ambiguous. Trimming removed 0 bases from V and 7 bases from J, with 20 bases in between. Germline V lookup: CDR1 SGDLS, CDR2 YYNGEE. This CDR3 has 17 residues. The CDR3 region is CASSVGIDFPLLNTIYF. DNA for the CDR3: TGTGCCAGCAGCGTAGGAATAGATTTCCCGCTCTTGAACACCATATATTTT.

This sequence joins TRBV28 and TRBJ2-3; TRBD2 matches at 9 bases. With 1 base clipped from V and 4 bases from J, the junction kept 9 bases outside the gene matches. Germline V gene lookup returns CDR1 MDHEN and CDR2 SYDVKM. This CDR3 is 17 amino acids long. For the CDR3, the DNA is TGTGCCAGCAGTTTATTACCTAGCGGGGAGGTCTCAGATACGCAGTATTTT. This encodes CASSLLPSGEVSDTQYF.